The sequence of this T cell receptor (beta chain) was determined in a study of Graves' ophthalmopathy and Graves' hyperthyroidism. Germline V gene lookup returns CDR1 ENHRY and CDR2 SYGVKD. Trimming shortened V by 6 bases and J by 5 bases, and 13 bases separated the two germline ends. The CDR3 has 13 residues. The study amplified TCR beta CDR3 regions using RNA transcripts. First-round RT-PCR with HTBI primers preceded a second-round multiplex PCR. MiXCR, run by TCRdb on the multiplex PCR reads, gives a single entry per CDR3 protein. In the table there are approximately 640,000 distinct CDR3 sequences, roughly 39% of which are singletons.

V usage is TRBV10-3 and J usage is TRBJ2-5; no firm D call. This clonotype originated in an adult man with Graves' ophthalmopathy. Material: peripheral blood. This chain's CDR3 is CAIRANGRETQYF. Written as DNA, the CDR3 is TGTGCCATCAGGGCCAACGGAAGGGAGACCCAGTACTTC.